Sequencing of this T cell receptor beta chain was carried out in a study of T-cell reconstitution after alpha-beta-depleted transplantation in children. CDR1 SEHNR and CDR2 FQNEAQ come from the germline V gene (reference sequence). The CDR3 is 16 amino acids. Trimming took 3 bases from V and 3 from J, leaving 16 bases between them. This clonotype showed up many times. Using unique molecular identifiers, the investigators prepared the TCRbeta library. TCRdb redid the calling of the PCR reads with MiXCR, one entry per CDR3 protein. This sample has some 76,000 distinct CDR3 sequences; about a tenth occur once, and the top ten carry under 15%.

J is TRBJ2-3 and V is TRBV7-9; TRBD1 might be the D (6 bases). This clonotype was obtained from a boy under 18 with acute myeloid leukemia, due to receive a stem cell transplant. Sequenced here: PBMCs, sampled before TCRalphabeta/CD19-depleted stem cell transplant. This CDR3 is CASSFPGTPGTDTQYF. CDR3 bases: TGTGCCAGCAGCTTCCCAGGGACACCCGGGACAGATACGCAGTATTTT.